Below are 31 T cell receptor beta chains sequenced from a single sample in a study of blood T cell repertoires in COVID-19 (dated by TCRdb to about 2020). Receptor libraries were prepared by the immunoSEQ multiplex PCR assay. Here the immuneACCESS table is served through TCRdb, limited to in-frame sequences with V and J called. Missing clones are a known gap in these copies; in checked studies unresolved V genes cover under half, and the rest lacks a known reason. A total of 250,000 to 350,000 clones appear in this sample, roughly 80% of them only once. The ten top clones hold around 1.6% of the sample. What was sequenced was peripheral blood. Receptor source: a human donor with COVID-19, enrolled during active disease. The donor label of this sample is uncertain.

This clone appeared a single time. The V gene is TRBV10-3, the J gene TRBJ2-3, with D maybe TRBD1 (6 bases). This CDR3 is 14 amino acids long. V was clipped by 0 bases and J by 6 bases, with 10 bases between them. Germline V gives CDR1 ENHRY, CDR2 SYGVKD. CDR3 nucleotides: TGTGCCATCAGTGAGTCCCAGGGGCGGGATACGCAGTATTTT. This codes for CAISESQGRDTQYF.

This chain links TRBV25-1 with TRBJ2-7; tentatively, D is TRBD2 (5 bases). Trimming stripped 10 bases from V and 1 base from J, with 14 bases between. The CDR3 loop spans 13 amino acids. The V gene's germline CDR1 is MGHDK and CDR2 SYGVNS. This CDR3 is CATKSPGSYEQYF. For the CDR3, the DNA is TGTGCCACCAAATCCCCGGGGTCCTACGAGCAGTACTTC.

The chain employs TRBV5-1 and TRBJ2-1; TRBD2 agrees at 7 bases. V shed 2 bases, J shed 7 bases, and the junction held 6 bases outside the gene matches. The V gene's germline CDR1 is SGHRS and CDR2 YFSETQ. CDR3 length equals 14 residues. CDR3 DNA sequence: TGCGCCAGCAGCTTTACGGGAGGTTCAAATGAGCAGTTCTTC. It codes for CASSFTGGSNEQFF.

The rearrangement joins TRBV7-9 to TRBJ1-4, with TRBD1 as a possible D gene (5 bases). The V gene's germline CDR1 is SEHNR and CDR2 FQNEAQ (reference sequence). The ends were cut back, 1 base at V and 5 bases at J, with 5 bases in the middle. The CDR3 length is 13 residues. The CDR3 region is CASSLEGNEKLFF. DNA for the CDR3: TGTGCCAGCAGCTTAGAGGGGAATGAAAAACTGTTTTTT.

The chain links TRBV5-8 to TRBJ1-5; possibly TRBD1 for D (5 bases). Germline CDR1 and CDR2: SGHTS and YDEGEE. Deletions cut 4 bases from V and 0 bases from J, with 8 bases between. The CDR3 loop spans 14 amino acids. The CDR3 here is CASSGAYSNQPQHF. The CDR3 region has the DNA TGTGCCAGCAGCGGGGCATATAGCAATCAGCCCCAGCATTTT. Full variable domain (remainder filled in from reference TRBV5-8 and TRBJ1-5): EAGVTQSPTHLIKTRGQQATLRCSPISGHTSVYWYQQALGLGLQFLLWYDEGEERNRGNFPPRFSGRQFPNYSSELNVNALELEDSALYLCASSGAYSNQPQHFGDGTRLSIL.

V usage is TRBV28 and J usage is TRBJ1-4; 10 nucleotides align to TRBD1. This CDR3 contains 15 residues. Per germline, CDR1 MDHEN and CDR2 SYDVKM. V trimming: 8 bases; J trimming: 9 bases; junction bases outside the gene matches: 12. The CDR3 is CASASPGQGTKKLFF. CDR3 nucleotide sequence: TGTGCCAGCGCGTCCCCGGGACAGGGGACGAAAAAACTGTTTTTT.

V and J are TRBV5-6 and TRBJ2-1; 9 positions match TRBD2. This CDR3 region has 15 residues. Germline V lookup: CDR1 SGHDT, CDR2 YYEEEE. Losses at the gene ends were 3 bases for V and 4 bases for J; bases not matched to a gene: 5. CDR3 region: CASSSGGRAYNEQFF. CDR3 sequence (DNA): TGTGCCAGCAGCTCTGGCGGGAGGGCGTACAATGAGCAGTTCTTC. The whole variable domain, filled in from reference TRBV5-6 and TRBJ2-1, reads DAGVTQSPTHLIKTRGQQVTLRCSPKSGHDTVSWYQQALGQGPQFIFQYYEEEERQRGNFPDRFSGHQFPNYSSELNVNALLLGDSALYLCASSSGGRAYNEQFFGPGTRLTVL.

The count of this clone is one. Mismatch with germline at one junction end may stem from a read error. The V and J genes are TRBV7-7 and TRBJ1-3; TRBD1 might be the D (6 bases). Germline V gene data show CDR1 as SSHAT and CDR2 as FNYEAQ (reference sequence). The CDR3 extends over 14 amino acids. As DNA, the CDR3 is TGTGCTAGCAGCCAGGACAGCTCTGGAAACACCATATATTTT. Translation gives CASSQDSSGNTIYF.

The rearrangement uses TRBV28 and TRBJ2-1; D may be TRBD2 (5 bases). V was clipped by 2 bases and J by 5 bases, with 19 bases between them. The germline gives CDR1 MDHEN, CDR2 SYDVKM. This CDR3 has 17 residues. The CDR3 DNA reads as TGTGCCAGCAGTTTAATGTCTAGCCTCCTCCTCAACAATGAGCAGTTCTTC. Residues: CASSLMSSLLLNNEQFF. The full variable domain, completed using reference TRBV28 and TRBJ2-1, is DVKVTQSSRYLVKRTGEKVFLECVQDMDHENMFWYRQDPGLGLRLIYFSYDVKMKEKGDIPEGYSVSREKKERFSLILESASTNQTSMYLCASSLMSSLLLNNEQFFGPGTRLTVL.

This clone is a singleton in its sample. The genes are TRBV28 and TRBJ1-5; 8 bases match TRBD1. J lost 7 bases, V lost 6 bases, and 5 bases had no gene match. Germline CDR1 MDHEN, CDR2 SYDVKM. The CDR3 spans 13 residues. DNA of the CDR3: TGTGCCAGCAGGCCAGGGGGCGGGCAGCCCCAGCATTTT. As protein: CASRPGGGQPQHF.

As for this clone: This same CDR3 is encoded by further DNA sequences in the sample. The J gene is TRBJ2-7, the V gene TRBV11-1; 8 bases match TRBD1. This CDR3 spans 14 amino acids. J was trimmed by 2 bases and V by 5 bases; bases with no gene match: 5. Germline V CDR1 and CDR2: SGHAT, FQDESV (reference sequence). CDR3 bases: TGTGCCAGCAGCCTTACAGGGGGGACCTACGAGCAGTACTTC. It translates to CASSLTGGTYEQYF.

The J gene is TRBJ1-1, the V gene TRBV15; TRBD1 matches at 7 bases. In germline, CDR1 is LNHNV, CDR2 YYDKDF (reference sequence). CDR3 size: 13 residues. V was pared by 3 bases and J by 10 bases, with 8 bases of the junction left unmatched. DNA of the CDR3: TGTGCCACCAGCAGGGGGGACAGAGCGGCAGCTTTCTTT. This codes for CATSRGDRAAAFF.

The genes are TRBV6-6 and TRBJ2-7; 7 bases fit TRBD2. The CDR3 is made up of 16 amino acids. Unmatched junction bases numbered 11, after V lost 6 bases and J lost 0 bases. Germline V gives CDR1 MNHNY, CDR2 SVGAGI (reference sequence). Written as DNA, the CDR3 is TGTGCCAGCAGGCTCGAAGCGGGGATTGTCTCCTACGAGCAGTACTTC. Amino acids: CASRLEAGIVSYEQYF.

The genes are TRBV6-5 and TRBJ1-5; TRBD1 is a possible D gene (6 bases). Trimming removed 6 bases from V and 5 bases from J, with 11 bases in between. This CDR3 has 13 amino acids. CDR1 and CDR2 from the germline V gene are MNHEY and SVGAGI. Here the CDR3 reads CASSQDSHQPQHF. CDR3 coding DNA: TGTGCCAGCAGCCAGGACAGTCATCAGCCCCAGCATTTT.

The chain employs TRBV4-3 and TRBJ1-1, with D possibly TRBD1 on 5 matching bases. This CDR3 spans 13 amino acids. Trimming took off 4 bases at V and 1 base at J, with 7 bases between the two ends. The germline V gene has CDR1 LGHNA and CDR2 YSLEER. The CDR3 region is CASSRGRNTEAFF. The CDR3 coding sequence is TGCGCCAGCAGCCGGGGCCGGAACACTGAAGCTTTCTTT.

This chain joins TRBV28 and TRBJ1-4; 7 bases are a match to TRBD1. CDR3 length: 15 residues. V gave up 6 bases and J gave up 5 bases; unmatched junction bases: 9. Germline V gene data show CDR1 as MDHEN and CDR2 as SYDVKM. The CDR3 protein is CASRKGGPSNEKLFF. CDR3 bases: TGTGCCAGCAGGAAAGGGGGCCCGTCGAATGAAAAACTGTTTTTT.

The chain employs TRBV29-1 and TRBJ1-4; D is perhaps TRBD1 (5 bases). The V and J ends lost 4 bases and 4 bases respectively, with 10 bases between them. Germline CDR1 is SQVTM and CDR2 is ANQGSEA. CDR3 length: 13 residues. CDR3 in amino acids: CSVAGPDNEKLFF. CDR3 nucleotides: TGCAGCGTTGCAGGGCCAGATAATGAAAAACTGTTTTTT.

The chain employs TRBV28 and TRBJ2-2; perhaps TRBD2 as D (6 bases). Germline values: CDR1 MDHEN, CDR2 SYDVKM. V was pared by 6 bases and J by 6 bases, with 11 bases between. The CDR3 has 13 amino acids. The CDR3 DNA sequence: TGTGCCAGCAGCTTTCCGGGGGCCGGGGAGCTGTTTTTT. Its translation is CASSFPGAGELFF.

The V gene is TRBV18, the J gene TRBJ1-2; TRBD1 matches at 11 bases. CDR1 and CDR2 (germline): KGHSH, LQKENI. This CDR3 has 16 amino acids. J gave up 2 bases and V 2 bases, and 4 bases lay outside the gene matches. CDR3 loop: CASSPARDRGNYGYTF. In nucleotides, the CDR3 is TGTGCCAGCTCACCAGCGAGGGACAGGGGGAACTATGGCTACACCTTC.

The chain is built from TRBV30 and TRBJ1-1, with D perhaps matching TRBD1 (5 bases). This CDR3 spans 13 amino acids. Deletions cut 7 bases from V and 1 base from J, with 13 bases between. Germline CDR1 and CDR2: GTSNPN and SVGIG (reference sequence). This chain's CDR3 is CAYRSGANTEAFF. The CDR3 DNA sequence: TGTGCCTACAGGAGTGGGGCGAACACTGAAGCTTTCTTT.

The V call is TRBV10-3, the J call TRBJ2-3; D might be TRBD1 (5 bases). Germline loops: CDR1 ENHRY, CDR2 SYGVKD. Trimming took off 8 bases at V and 3 bases at J, with 15 bases between the two ends. The CDR3 runs 14 residues. The CDR3 reads CAIGAGLRTDTQYF. In nucleotides, the CDR3 is TGTGCCATCGGGGCAGGGCTGAGGACAGATACGCAGTATTTT.

The CDR3 spells CASSSGQVFYGYTF. CDR3 bases: TGTGCCAGCAGCTCGGGACAGGTTTTCTATGGCTACACCTTC. The chain recombines TRBV6-5 with TRBJ1-2; 8 nucleotides agree with TRBD1. The germline V gene has CDR1 MNHEY and CDR2 SVGAGI. The CDR3 has 14 amino acids. Losses at the gene ends were 6 bases for V and 4 bases for J; bases not matched to a gene: 7.

This chain links TRBV29-1 with TRBJ2-3; 8 bases align to TRBD2. CDR1 is SQVTM and CDR2 is ANQGSEA in the germline V gene. The CDR3 sequence is 12 residues long. The J segment lost 1 base and the V segment lost 7 bases, leaving 1 base of the junction unmatched. The CDR3, as DNA: TGCAGCGAACTAGCGGGCACAGATACGCAGTATTTT. Its translation is CSELAGTDTQYF.

The genes are TRBV30 and TRBJ1-2; D ambiguous. V was clipped by 5 bases and J by 0 bases, with 7 bases between them. CDR3 size: 12 residues. Per the germline V gene, CDR1 is GTSNPN and CDR2 is SVGIG (reference sequence). This CDR3 reads CAWGESNYGYTF. The CDR3 DNA follows: TGTGCCTGGGGGGAGTCTAACTATGGCTACACCTTC.

The chain couples TRBV28 to TRBJ2-5; 9 bases are shared with TRBD1. CDR3 size: 16 residues. Germline V gene sequence: CDR1 MDHEN, CDR2 SYDVKM. J lost 4 bases, V lost 6 bases, and 12 bases had no gene match. The CDR3 nucleotides are TGTGCCAGCAGGGCCGGGACAGGGAAGGGGCCAGAGACCCAGTACTTC. Residues: CASRAGTGKGPETQYF.

This chain joins TRBV6-5 and TRBJ1-1; D remains unclear. The CDR3 contains 13 residues. Germline V gene sequence: CDR1 MNHEY, CDR2 SVGAGI. The V end was cut by 7 bases, the J end by 4 bases, with 13 bases between. The CDR3 DNA sequence: TGTGCCAGCATTAGCTCCCTCCTCACTGAAGCTTTCTTT. Its protein product is CASISSLLTEAFF.

The CDR3 loop is CASSLDWSGTYNEQFF. The CDR3 coding sequence is TGTGCCAGCAGCTTAGATTGGAGCGGAACCTACAATGAGCAGTTCTTC. The chain employs TRBV11-2 and TRBJ2-1, with D perhaps TRBD2 (5 bases). Germline CDR1 SGHAT, CDR2 FQNNGV. V lost 0 bases to trimming and J lost 2 bases, with 11 bases between them. This CDR3 region has 16 residues.

This clone appeared once. The rearrangement joins TRBV24-1 to TRBJ1-5, with D uncertain. CDR1 and CDR2 (germline): KGHDR, SFDVKD. The CDR3 consists of 15 residues. V dropped 2 bases and J dropped 5 bases, with 12 bases sitting between them. CDR3 DNA: TGTGCCACCAGTGATTCGCGAGGGTGGGATCAGCCCCAGCATTTT. This sequence encodes CATSDSRGWDQPQHF.

The chain uses TRBV27 and TRBJ1-2, with a weak D call TRBD1 (5 bases). V was trimmed by 3 bases and J by 14 bases, leaving 19 bases between them. The CDR3 consists of 13 residues. Germline V lookup: CDR1 MNHEY, CDR2 SMNVEV (reference sequence). The chain's CDR3 is CASSFGAQGDKTF. In DNA form, the CDR3 reads TGTGCCAGCAGTTTCGGCGCGCAGGGTGATAAAACCTTC.

J is TRBJ1-5 and V is TRBV7-8; D gene ambiguous. This CDR3 spans 15 amino acids. Germline-derived CDR1 and CDR2 are SGHVS and FQNEAQ. V lost 5 bases to trimming and J lost 2 bases, with 13 bases between them. In DNA form, the CDR3 reads TGTGCCAGCAGCATCGCGCGGATGGGCAATCAGCCCCAGCATTTT. As protein: CASSIARMGNQPQHF.

A few counts support this clone. The V call is TRBV4-2, the J call TRBJ1-4, with D perhaps matching TRBD1 (6 bases). Germline V gene sequence: CDR1 LGHNA, CDR2 YNFKEQ. V lost 4 bases and J 3 bases, leaving 9 bases between the germline ends. The CDR3 is 14 residues long. The DNA for the CDR3 is TGTGCCAGCAGCCTACAGGGTTCTAATGAAAAACTGTTTTTT. This translates into CASSLQGSNEKLFF.